The present TCR beta chain was sequenced within a study of blood T cell repertoires in COVID-19 (TCRdb year 2020). Regarding the complete study: Samples from collaborators originated in the United States, Italy and Spain and spanned both the acute and convalescent phases of COVID-19. The material from the prospective study consisted of cDNA or gDNA derived from T cells, B-cell-depleted T cells, or PBMCs. Where available, HLA class I and class II types were taken from metadata supplied by the sample provider and were not determined by assay-based typing. The repertoires were released in a freely available public database meant as a resource for research on the immune response to SARS-CoV-2. The sample metadata nearly always contained a de-identified subject ID, COVID-19 status, age in years and sex. The samples were drawn from the first 160 participants of the ongoing ImmuneRACE study and from 950 to 1,500 subjects provided by 6 global collaborators. Deeply sampled blood TCRbeta repertoires from subjects exposed to, actively infected with, or recovered from COVID-19 were included in the dataset. Study-wide findings and limitations: Clinical and demographic metadata were provided uncurated, with the amount varying by source and participant.

The immunoSEQ Assay, a bias-controlled multiplex PCR, was used to amplify TCRbeta CDR3 regions from genomic DNA. The study's processing was this. Within the assay, amplification of reference gene primers was used to estimate how many nucleated cells each sample contained. To quantify the absolute abundance of each unique TCRbeta CDR3 rearrangement, sequence reads were collapsed and filtered. For each sample, productive Simpson clonality was calculated by taking the square root of Simpson's diversity index across productive rearrangements. TCRdb limited this immuneACCESS table to in-frame rearrangements with V and J called. A share of clones is missing; checked studies link under half to unresolved V genes, and the rest is unexplained. V, J and clone size are taken as reported in that table, and D and trimming were inferred from the DNA itself. This sample gives 450,000 to 500,000 clones in total; 80% to 90% of them show up just once. The top ten hold 3% to 3.5% of the sample.

The collaborating institutions used their own protocols to collect whole blood in K2EDTA tubes. For TCRbeta analysis, collaborators shipped samples as frozen whole blood, isolated PBMCs, or DNA extracted from either of those sample types. Notes on this clone: No antigen is known for it. No base quality values were provided; no much bigger clone lies one nucleotide off.

The TCR comes from a human donor in a cohort sampled during active COVID-19. What was sequenced was peripheral blood.

The CDR3 has the sequence CASSYSSGFREQFF. The DNA sequence is given as TGTGCCAGCAGTTACTCCTCAGGGTTCCGCGAGCAGTTCTTC. This receptor chain uses TRBV6-6 and TRBJ2-1; the D gene is perhaps TRBD1, from 5 matching bases. The CDR3 holds 14 amino acids from the cysteine to the phenylalanine. Here the CDR3 DNA is all that survives: 42 bases in frame from base 1. Sequences MNHNY (CDR1) and SVGAGI (CDR2) are obtained from the germline V gene (reference sequence). At the junction V is shortened by 0 bases and J by 10 bases, with 13 bases in between.